This TCR beta chain was captured by sequencing in a study of cytomegalovirus exposure and HLA in healthy donors. Notes on the study in general: TCR beta chains numbering more than 150 were designated cytomegalovirus-associated. Among the most significant clusters, several appeared linked to common viral pathogens in a later analysis.

In germline, CDR1 is SGHAT, CDR2 FQNNGV. Trimming cost V 4 bases and J 7 bases; bases outside gene matches: 6. This CDR3 has 16 residues. Primers included in the PCR were 60 Vbeta and 13 Jbeta primers. Clones were sequenced by immunoSEQ multiplex PCR, and TCRdb holds only the in-frame ones, with some missing. The data contain about 43,000 clones, less than 75% of them seen just once; the ten biggest clones take up around 12%. About this clone: Antigen specificity is unknown.

Sequenced material: PBMCs. This receptor was obtained from a man aged 55 to 70 in good health and CMV-seropositive. The V gene is TRBV11-2, the J gene TRBJ2-2, with 13 bases identical to TRBD2. CDR3 region: CASSWTSGGFGGELFF. CDR3 DNA sequence: TGTGCCAGCAGCTGGACTAGCGGGGGCTTTGGCGGGGAGCTGTTTTTT.